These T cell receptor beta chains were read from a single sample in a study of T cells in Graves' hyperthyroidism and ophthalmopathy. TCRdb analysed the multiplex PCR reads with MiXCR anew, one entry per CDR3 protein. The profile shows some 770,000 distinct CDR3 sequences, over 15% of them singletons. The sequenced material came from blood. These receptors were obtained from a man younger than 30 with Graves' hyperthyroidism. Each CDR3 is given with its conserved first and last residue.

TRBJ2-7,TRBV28,CASSLPGTGSYEQYF
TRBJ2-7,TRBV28,CASSLVEWGDSSYEQYF
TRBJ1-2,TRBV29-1,CSVRPLLYGYTF
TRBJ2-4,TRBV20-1,CSARDIFDPLRYIQYF
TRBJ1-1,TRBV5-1,CASSGGAGDTEAFF
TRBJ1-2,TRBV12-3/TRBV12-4,CASRGTGSNYGYTF
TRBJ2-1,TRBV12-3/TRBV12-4,CASRRTSGRASSSYNEQFF
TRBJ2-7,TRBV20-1,CSAISGTGEFPYEQYF
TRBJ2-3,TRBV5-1,CASSLAVTGLDTQYF
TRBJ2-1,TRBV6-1,CASSLESGYNEQFF
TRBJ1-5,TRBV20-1,CSASPTTGGNQPQHF
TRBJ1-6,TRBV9,CASSVGAYNSPLHF
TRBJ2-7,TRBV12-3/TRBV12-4,CASSPASGTSAHEQYF
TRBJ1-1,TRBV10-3,CAISDFRGRTEAFF
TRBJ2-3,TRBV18,CASSLKLSDTQYF
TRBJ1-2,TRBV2,CASSETPRASGDYGYTF
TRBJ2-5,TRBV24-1,CATSDPGQGMETQYF
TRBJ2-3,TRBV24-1,CATSDSGMGTDTQYF
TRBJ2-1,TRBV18,CASSPRGDRVDEQFF
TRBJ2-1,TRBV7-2,CASSLGPAIGEQFF
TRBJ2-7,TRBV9,CASSVDGGASYEQYF
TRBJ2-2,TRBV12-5,CASGSTRTSGRSGELFF
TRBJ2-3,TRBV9,CASSNGLAGGSDTQYF
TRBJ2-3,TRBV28,CASGADTQYF
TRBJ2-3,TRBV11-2,CTSSPAGGSPTDTQYF
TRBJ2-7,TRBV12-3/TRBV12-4,CASSLAPLGAYEQYF
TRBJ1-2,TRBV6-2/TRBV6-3,CASGRPATINYGYTF
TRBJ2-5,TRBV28,CASSRDRANQETQYF
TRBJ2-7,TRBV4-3,CASSQETGREQYF
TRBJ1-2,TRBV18,CASSRDWPGYTF
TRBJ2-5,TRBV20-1,CSARDQLAGVWETQYF
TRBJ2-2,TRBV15,CATTSSFGPHTGELFF
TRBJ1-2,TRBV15,CATSTEGDSLLYGYTF
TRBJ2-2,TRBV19,CASMNRAATGELFF
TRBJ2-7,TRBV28,CASTEASGRREQYF
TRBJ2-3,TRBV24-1,CATSDSGSTDTQYF
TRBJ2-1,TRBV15,CATSTRQGANNEQFF
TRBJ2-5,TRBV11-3,CASSPRDSQETQYF
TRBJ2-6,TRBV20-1,CSARGGQGLAGANVLTF
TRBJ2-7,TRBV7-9,CASSLRDESYEQYF
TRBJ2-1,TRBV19,CASGQVLYNEQFF
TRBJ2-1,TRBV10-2,CASITGGSDNEQFF